This T cell receptor (beta chain) was observed in a study of T cells in Graves' hyperthyroidism and ophthalmopathy. The table lists this clonotype with many counts. Its antigen is unknown. Regarding the study as a whole: A median around 5.9 months before onset, the model predicted ophthalmopathy.

Trimming took off 0 bases at V and 11 bases at J, with 7 bases between the two ends. Germline assignment: CDR1 DFQATT and CDR2 SNEGSKA (reference sequence). This CDR3 contains 10 residues. Amplified TCR beta CDR3 regions derived from RNA transcripts. TCR CDR3 underwent first-round RT-PCR with the HTBI primer set. TCRdb re-called the multiplex PCR reads through MiXCR, storing one row per CDR3 protein. Here the sample spans over 500,000 distinct CDR3 sequences, approximately 49% being singletons. This TCR was sampled from an adult woman with Graves' disease, either hyperthyroidism or ophthalmopathy (not recorded which). The rearrangement uses TRBV20-1 and TRBJ1-1, with no clear D. Sequencing was carried out using peripheral blood or thyroid tissue (not recorded which). CDR3 loop: CSARDIGAFF. CDR3 coding DNA: TGCAGTGCTAGAGACATCGGGGCTTTCTTT.